This T cell receptor (beta chain) was recorded in a study of T cells in Graves' hyperthyroidism and ophthalmopathy. Patients having uncontrolled infection, another autoimmune disease, pregnancy or lactation were not included. Each diagnosis was grounded in clinical symptoms, serum thyroxine and TRAb, thyroid ultrasound, and orbital computed tomography. The PBMCs studied were ones that came from 10 ml fresh peripheral blood. This clonotype came up a few times. RNA transcripts gave rise to amplified TCR beta CDR3 regions. Initially, a first-round RT-PCR of the TCR CDR3 employed the HTBI primer set. One entry per CDR3 protein results from TCRdb running MiXCR on the multiplex PCR reads. The sample shows about 210,000 distinct CDR3 sequences, roughly 15% of them seen only once. Losses at the gene ends were 5 bases for V and 8 bases for J; bases not matched to a gene: 10. Germline V CDR1 and CDR2: SEHNR, FQNEAQ (reference sequence). The CDR3 covers 15 residues.

This receptor was obtained from a man aged 50 or older with Graves' hyperthyroidism. The chain recombines TRBV7-9 with TRBJ2-1; TRBD2 agrees at 9 bases. What was sequenced was blood. This chain's CDR3 is CASSLGGRAIDEQFF. In DNA, the CDR3 is TGTGCCAGCAGCCTCGGCGGGAGGGCCATAGATGAGCAGTTCTTC.